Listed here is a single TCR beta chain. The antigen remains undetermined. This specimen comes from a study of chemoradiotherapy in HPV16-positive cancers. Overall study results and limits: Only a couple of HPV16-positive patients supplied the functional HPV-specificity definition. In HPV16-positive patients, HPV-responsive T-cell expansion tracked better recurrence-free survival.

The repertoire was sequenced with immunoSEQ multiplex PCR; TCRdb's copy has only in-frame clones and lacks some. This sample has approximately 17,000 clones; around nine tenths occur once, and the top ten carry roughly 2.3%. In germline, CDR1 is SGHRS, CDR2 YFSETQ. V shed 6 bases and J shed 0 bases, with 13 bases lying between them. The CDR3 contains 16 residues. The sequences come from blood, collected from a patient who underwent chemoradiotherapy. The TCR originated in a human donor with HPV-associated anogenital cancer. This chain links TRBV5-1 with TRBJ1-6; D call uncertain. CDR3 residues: CASTEADLSYNSPLHF. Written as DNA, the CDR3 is TGCGCCAGCACCGAGGCAGACCTCTCCTATAATTCACCCCTCCACTTT.